These 10 T cell receptor beta chains share one sample of origin, sequenced in a study of T cell repertoires in cytomegalovirus infection (dated by TCRdb to the late 2010s). Antigens of these TCRs are unknown. Sequencing took place on an Illumina HiSeq 1500. TCRdb trimmed public reads at Q25 via fastp, called clones via MiXCR and kept in-frame beta chains. Rows are combined by CDR3 protein, so each entry shows the most common genes and DNA. A total of about 500,000 distinct CDR3 sequences appear in this sample, 33% of them only once. The top ten constitute about a sixth of the sample. The sample's treatment or condition label, in plain terms: in vitro stimulation with specific CMV peptide epitopes to enrich CMV-specific T cells. This specimen consisted of cultured PBMCs, obtained from culture after CMV antigen stimulation. Every receptor here comes from a human donor in good health (CMV status not recorded). Some clones in this sample may be carry-over from other donors' samples.

This clonotype was observed a handful of times. The gene calls are TRBV27 and TRBJ1-1; a possible D gene is TRBD1 (6 bases). Looked up from germline, CDR1 is MNHEY and CDR2 is SMNVEV (reference sequence). V was cut by 6 bases and J by 0 bases, with 14 bases left in between. The CDR3 runs 15 residues. CDR3: CASRNPQGVNTEAFF. CDR3 coding DNA: TGTGCCAGCAGGAACCCACAGGGAGTGAACACTGAAGCTTTCTTT.

This clonotype has only a few counts. The gene calls are TRBV12-3 or TRBV12-4 and TRBJ2-1; 7 nucleotides match TRBD2. The junction had 8 bases not matched to a gene; V was cut back by 6 bases and J by 6 bases. The length of the CDR3 is 14 residues. Written as DNA, the CDR3 is TGTGCCAGCAGGGCCGCGGGGGTAGGCAATGAGCAGTTCTTC. As protein: CASRAAGVGNEQFF.

This chain connects TRBV7-7 to TRBJ2-1, with a weak D call TRBD2 (6 bases). The CDR3 runs 17 residues. Germline assignment: CDR1 SSHAT and CDR2 FNYEAQ (reference sequence). The ends were cut back, 1 base at V and 4 bases at J, with 17 bases in the middle. In DNA form, the CDR3 reads TGTGCCAGCAGCTTAGGTATTCGCGGGAAGATTTACAATGAGCAGTTCTTC. It codes for CASSLGIRGKIYNEQFF.

This clonotype turned up a few times. The gene calls are TRBV7-9 and TRBJ2-3, with 8 bases that match TRBD1. This CDR3 has 15 residues. J gave up 6 bases and V 4 bases, and 9 bases lay outside the gene matches. Germline V gene sequence: CDR1 SEHNR, CDR2 FQNEAQ (reference sequence). The CDR3 region is CASSSQGADRDTQYF. CDR3 in DNA: TGTGCCAGCAGCTCCCAGGGGGCGGACCGGGATACGCAGTATTTT. Full variable domain (missing parts from reference TRBV7-9 and TRBJ2-3): DTGVSQNPRHKITKRGQNVTFRCDPISEHNRLYWYRQTLGQGPEFLTYFQNEAQLEKSRLLSDRFSAERPKGSFSTLEIQRTEQGDSAMYLCASSSQGADRDTQYFGPGTRLTVL.

This chain uses TRBV9 with TRBJ2-3, with 10 nucleotides matching TRBD1. The V segment lost 3 bases and the J segment 2 bases; nucleotides outside the gene matches: 12. This CDR3 region has 18 residues. CDR1 SGDLS and CDR2 YYNGEE come from the germline V gene. CDR3 sequence: CASSAPFGQGVNTDTQYF. DNA for the CDR3: TGTGCCAGCAGCGCCCCCTTCGGACAGGGGGTAAACACAGATACGCAGTATTTT. The full variable domain, with the rest looked up from reference TRBV9 and TRBJ2-3, is DSGVTQTPKHLITATGQRVTLRCSPRSGDLSVYWYQQSLDQGLQFLIQYYNGEERAKGNILERFSAQQFPDLHSELNLSSLELGDSALYFCASSAPFGQGVNTDTQYFGPGTRLTVL.

This clonotype was detected only a few times. This sequence joins TRBV7-3 and TRBJ1-1, with 7 bases identical to TRBD1. J gave up 0 bases and V 6 bases, and 4 bases lay outside the gene matches. CDR3 length: 14 amino acids. Germline CDR1 reads SGHTA; CDR2 reads FQGTGA. The CDR3 is CASRTTGMNTEAFF. DNA for the CDR3: TGTGCCAGCAGGACGACAGGGATGAACACTGAAGCTTTCTTT. The variable domain in full, with the rest retrieved from reference TRBV7-3 and TRBJ1-1, is GAGVSQTPSNKVTEKGKYVELRCDPISGHTALYWYRQSLGQGPEFLIYFQGTGAADDSGLPNDRFFAVRPEGSVSTLKIQRTERGDSAVYLCASRTTGMNTEAFFGQGTRLTVV.

This clonotype occurred a few times. V is TRBV7-2 and J is TRBJ2-1; TRBD2 aligns across 13 bases. The germline V gene has CDR1 SGHTA and CDR2 FQGNSA. This CDR3 has 16 residues. V was clipped by 3 bases and J by 9 bases; unmatched bases: 8. The chain's CDR3 is CASSFLTSGRFGEQFF. DNA of the CDR3: TGTGCCAGCAGCTTTCTGACTAGCGGGAGGTTCGGTGAGCAGTTCTTC.

This clonotype was found many times. V gene TRBV12-3 or TRBV12-4 combines with J gene TRBJ2-5; 8 nucleotides match TRBD2. This CDR3 comprises 15 residues. Trimming at V came to 6 bases and at J to 4 bases, leaving 10 bases not matched to a gene. DNA of the CDR3: TGTGCCAGCAGCCGTCGCGCAGCGGGAGTAGAGACCCAGTACTTC. Translating gives CASSRRAAGVETQYF.

The J gene is TRBJ2-1, the V gene TRBV28, with 7 nucleotides matching TRBD1. CDR3 length: 15 amino acids. Germline lookup yields CDR1 MDHEN and CDR2 SYDVKM. Trimming took 0 bases from V and 5 from J; bases not matched to a gene: 4. CDR3 residues: CASSLWTGNDNEQFF. Here the CDR3 DNA reads TGTGCCAGCAGTTTATGGACAGGGAACGACAATGAGCAGTTCTTC.

The chain carries TRBV5-1 and TRBJ2-7; TRBD1 is a possible D gene (5 bases). This CDR3 has 14 amino acids. The V gene lost 5 bases and the J gene lost 5 bases, with 17 bases spanning the gap. The germline V gene has CDR1 SGHRS and CDR2 YFSETQ. Here the CDR3 reads CASSSQGNVHEQYF. The CDR3 coding sequence is TGCGCCAGCAGTTCCCAGGGTAACGTCCACGAGCAGTACTTC.